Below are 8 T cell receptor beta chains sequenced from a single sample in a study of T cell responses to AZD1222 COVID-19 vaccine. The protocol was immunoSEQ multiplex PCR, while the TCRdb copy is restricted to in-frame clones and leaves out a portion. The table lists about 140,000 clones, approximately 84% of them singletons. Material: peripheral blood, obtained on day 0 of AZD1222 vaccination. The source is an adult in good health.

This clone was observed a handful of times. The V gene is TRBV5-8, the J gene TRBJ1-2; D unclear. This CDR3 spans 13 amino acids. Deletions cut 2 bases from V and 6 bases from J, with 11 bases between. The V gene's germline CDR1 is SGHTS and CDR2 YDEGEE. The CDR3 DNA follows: TGTGCCAGCAGCTTTGAGGGCCACGATGGCTACACCTTC. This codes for CASSFEGHDGYTF.

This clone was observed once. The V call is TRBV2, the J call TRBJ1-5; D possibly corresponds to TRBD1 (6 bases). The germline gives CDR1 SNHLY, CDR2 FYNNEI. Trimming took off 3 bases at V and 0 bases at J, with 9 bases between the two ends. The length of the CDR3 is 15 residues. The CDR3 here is CASSDRGYSNQPQHF. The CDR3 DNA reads TGTGCCAGCAGTGACAGGGGATATAGCAATCAGCCCCAGCATTTT.

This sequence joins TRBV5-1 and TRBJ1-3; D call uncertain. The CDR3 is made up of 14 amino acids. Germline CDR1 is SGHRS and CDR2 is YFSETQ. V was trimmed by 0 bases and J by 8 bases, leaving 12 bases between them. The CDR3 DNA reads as TGCGCCAGCAGCTTGGAGGGAACCAGCTACACCATATATTTT. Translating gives CASSLEGTSYTIYF.

CDR3 amino acids: CASSFERDTGELFF. In DNA, the CDR3 is TGTGCCAGCAGCTTTGAGAGGGACACCGGGGAGCTGTTTTTT. The chain carries TRBV5-4 and TRBJ2-2, with D perhaps matching TRBD2 (5 bases). Germline CDR1 SGHNT, CDR2 YYREEE (reference sequence). Trimming removed 2 bases at V and 3 bases at J, with 8 bases between. This CDR3 has 14 residues. The full variable domain, completed using reference TRBV5-4 and TRBJ2-2, is ETGVTQSPTHLIKTRGQQVTLRCSSQSGHNTVSWYQQALGQGPQFIFQYYREEENGRGNFPPRFSGLQFPNYSSELNVNALELDDSALYLCASSFERDTGELFFGEGSRLTVL.

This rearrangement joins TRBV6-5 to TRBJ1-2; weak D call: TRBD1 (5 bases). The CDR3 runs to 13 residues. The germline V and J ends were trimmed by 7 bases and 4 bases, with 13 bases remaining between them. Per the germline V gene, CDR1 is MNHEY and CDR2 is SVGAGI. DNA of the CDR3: TGTGCCAGCACCCCGACAGACAGCTATGGCTACACCTTC. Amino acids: CASTPTDSYGYTF.

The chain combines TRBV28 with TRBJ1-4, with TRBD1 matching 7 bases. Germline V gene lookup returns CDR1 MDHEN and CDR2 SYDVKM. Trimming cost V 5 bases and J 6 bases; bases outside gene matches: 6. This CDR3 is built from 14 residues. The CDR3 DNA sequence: TGTGCCAGCAGTGCTCAGGGGGGGGATGAAAAACTGTTTTTT. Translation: CASSAQGGDEKLFF.

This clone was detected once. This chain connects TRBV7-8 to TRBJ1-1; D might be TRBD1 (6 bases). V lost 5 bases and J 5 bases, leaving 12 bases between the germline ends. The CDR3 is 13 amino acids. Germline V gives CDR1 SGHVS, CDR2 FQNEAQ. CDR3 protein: CASSQDSRTEAFF. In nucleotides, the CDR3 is TGTGCCAGCAGCCAGGACAGTCGGACTGAAGCTTTCTTT.

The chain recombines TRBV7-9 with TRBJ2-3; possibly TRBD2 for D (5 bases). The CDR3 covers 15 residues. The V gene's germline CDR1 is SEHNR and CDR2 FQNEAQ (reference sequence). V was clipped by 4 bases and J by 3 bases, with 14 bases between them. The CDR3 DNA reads TGTGCCAGCAGCTCCGGGGAACTGTCAACAGATACGCAGTATTTT. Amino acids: CASSSGELSTDTQYF.